Listed here is a single TCR beta chain. Antigen unknown. These data belong to a study of T cell responses to AZD1222 COVID-19 vaccine. This CDR3 comprises 14 residues. Trimming pared 1 base from V and 5 bases from J, leaving 12 bases between. Germline V gene lookup returns CDR1 SGHDN and CDR2 FVKESK. Findings of the study overall: Repertoire samples came only from after the peak T cell response.

Libraries were prepared by immunoSEQ multiplex PCR; TCRdb keeps only in-frame clonotypes and omits some of them. The table has 100,000 to 120,000 clones, roughly 92% seen once. The sequencing here drew on peripheral blood, taken 28 days after the second AZD1222 dose. The chain is built from TRBV14 and TRBJ2-7; D gene ambiguous. The receptor's source is an adult who received the AZD1222 COVID-19 vaccine. The CDR3 DNA sequence: TGTGCCAGCAGCCAAGTCCTATCGACGAACGAGCAGTACTTC. Translated: CASSQVLSTNEQYF.